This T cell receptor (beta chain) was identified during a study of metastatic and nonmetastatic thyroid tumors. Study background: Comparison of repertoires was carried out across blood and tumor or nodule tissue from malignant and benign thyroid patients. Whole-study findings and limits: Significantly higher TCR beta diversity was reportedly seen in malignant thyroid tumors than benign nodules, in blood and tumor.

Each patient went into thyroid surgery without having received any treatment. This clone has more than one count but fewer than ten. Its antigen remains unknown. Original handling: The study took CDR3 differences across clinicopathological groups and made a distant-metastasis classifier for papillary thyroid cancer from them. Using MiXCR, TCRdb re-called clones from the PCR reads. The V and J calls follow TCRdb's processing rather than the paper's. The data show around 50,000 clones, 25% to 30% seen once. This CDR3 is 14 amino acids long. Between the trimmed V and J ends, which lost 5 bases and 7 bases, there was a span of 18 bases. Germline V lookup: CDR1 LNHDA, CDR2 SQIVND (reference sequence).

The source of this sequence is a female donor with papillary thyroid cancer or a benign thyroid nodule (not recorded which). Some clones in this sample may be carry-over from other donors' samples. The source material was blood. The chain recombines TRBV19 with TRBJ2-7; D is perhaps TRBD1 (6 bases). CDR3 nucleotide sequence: TGTGCCAGTAGTGTAAGGGCAGGGGCGGATGAGCAGTACTTC. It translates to CASSVRAGADEQYF. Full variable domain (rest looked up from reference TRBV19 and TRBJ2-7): DGGITQSPKYLFRKEGQNVTLSCEQNLNHDAMYWYRQDPGQGLRLIYYSQIVNDFQKGDIAEGYSVSREKKESFPLTVTSAQKNPTAFYLCASSVRAGADEQYFGPGTRLTVT.